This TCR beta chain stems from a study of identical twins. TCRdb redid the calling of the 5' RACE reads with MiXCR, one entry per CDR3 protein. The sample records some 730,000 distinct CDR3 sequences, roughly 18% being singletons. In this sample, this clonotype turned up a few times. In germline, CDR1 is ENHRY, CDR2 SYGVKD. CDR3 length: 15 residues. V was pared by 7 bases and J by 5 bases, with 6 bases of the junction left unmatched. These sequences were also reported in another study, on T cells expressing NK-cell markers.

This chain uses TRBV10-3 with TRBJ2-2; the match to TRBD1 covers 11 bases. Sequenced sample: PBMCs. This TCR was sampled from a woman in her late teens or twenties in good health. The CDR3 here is CAINLGDRGTGELFF. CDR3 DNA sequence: TGTGCCATCAACCTCGGGGACAGGGGGACCGGGGAGCTGTTTTTT.